This T cell receptor (beta chain) was observed in a study of beta chain features in type 1 diabetes. Germline V gives CDR1 MGHRA, CDR2 YSYEKL. The CDR3 is 16 residues long. Trimming removed 3 bases from V and 1 base from J, with 15 bases in between. It was via CD45RO/CCR7/CD25/CD127/CD95/CD27 that CD4+ naive, central memory, regulatory and stem cell-like memory cells were sorted. The sequenced template was cDNA made from the entire isolated RNA. Naive, central memory and regulatory T cell samples yielded roughly 3.6 million reads on average. Clones were read by immunoSEQ multiplex PCR, and TCRdb kept only the in-frame ones, dropping some. The data hold about 640,000 clones, with 9.5% to 15% observed a single time. Broader study findings: Patients with Type 1 diabetes showed moderately but significantly shorter TCRB CDR3s in all four CD4+ subsets. Although PCR might favor shorter templates, it would do so equally in patients and controls.

A word on this clone: Its target is not known.

J is TRBJ2-5 and V is TRBV4-1; a weak D match, TRBD2 (7 bases). Material: naive CD4+ T cells from blood. The receptor's source is a man aged 25-45 years with type 1 diabetes. The CDR3 region is CASSQGGGPRQETQYF. CDR3 bases: TGCGCCAGCAGCCAGGGAGGGGGGCCTCGCCAAGAGACCCAGTACTTC.